The table lists the clone carrying this T cell receptor (beta chain) with many counts. Its cognate antigen is unknown. The CDR3 length is 13 residues. Trimming stripped 3 bases from V and 6 bases from J, with 15 bases between. Germline V lookup: CDR1 SQVTM, CDR2 ANQGSEA. This entry is derived from a study of identical twins. Study outcomes and limitations: Cord blood's abundant beta clonotypes had fewer insertions, unlike memory repertoires. Invariant cells of the MAIT and iNKT types might have partly distorted the zero-insertion analyses.

TCRdb redid the calling of the 5' RACE reads with MiXCR, one entry per CDR3 protein. The sample gives hundreds of thousands of distinct CDR3 sequences, roughly 9.8% of which show up once; 6% to 8.5% is in the top ten. These same records also appear under a second study, on yellow fever vaccine responses in identical twins.

This clonotype originated in a woman aged 18-29 years in good health. The gene calls are TRBV29-1 and TRBJ2-7; D tentatively fits TRBD1 or TRBD2 (5 bases each). Sequencing used CD8+ T cells sorted from blood. CDR3 residues: CSVEGPLPGEQYF. In DNA form, the CDR3 reads TGCAGCGTTGAGGGACCCCTCCCCGGCGAGCAGTACTTC.